The T cell receptor beta chain under discussion was sequenced for a study of tumor and adjacent non-tumor tissue in lung cancer. Whole-study findings and limits: Tumor tissue had significantly higher TCR diversity than normal lung. Patients with more diverse tumor TCRs had worse survival.

A modified ARM-PCR protocol with three rounds of nested PCR amplified TCRbeta. TCRdb re-called the multiplex PCR reads with MiXCR, one entry per CDR3 protein. Of about 110,000 distinct CDR3 sequences detected, about 87% appear once; the ten largest clones hold 20% to 25%. As for this clonotype: Its antigen is not known.

The template was RNA from unsorted bulk tissue. Between August and November 2014, newly diagnosed, chemotherapy-naive lung cancer patients underwent thoracic surgery in China. This receptor was obtained from a man between 70 and 80 years old with non-small cell lung cancer. Source material: lung tumor tissue.

The CDR3 bases are TGTGCCATCAGTGGTGCAGGGAAGCCCCTCGAGCAGTACTTC. Translating it yields CAISGAGKPLEQYF. This chain links TRBV10-3 with TRBJ2-7, with D possibly TRBD1 on 5 matching bases. V lost 4 bases and J 6 bases, leaving 16 bases between the germline ends. The CDR3 has 14 residues. Germline V gene sequence: CDR1 ENHRY, CDR2 SYGVKD.